The 24 T cell receptor beta chains below all came from one sample that was sequenced in a study of T cell repertoires in cytomegalovirus infection. TCRdb passed the reads through MiXCR, listing each CDR3 protein once. The sample contains 250,000 to 300,000 distinct CDR3 sequences, about 17% of which appear only once. Material for sequencing was CD8+ T cells from PBMCs. These receptors came from a human donor in good health (CMV status not recorded). Some clones in this sample may be carry-over from other donors' samples.

The gene calls are TRBV6-2 or TRBV6-3 and TRBJ1-2; 8 bases map to TRBD1. The germline CDR1 and CDR2 sequences are MNHEY and SVGEGT. This CDR3 has 13 amino acids. V dropped 6 bases and J dropped 4; count of bases not matched to a gene: 4. CDR3 DNA sequence: TGTGCCAGCAGCCCCGGGACAGGCTATGGCTACACCTTC. Translated: CASSPGTGYGYTF.

This clonotype was seen only a few times. V usage is TRBV6-5 and J usage is TRBJ2-7, with 8 bases fitting TRBD2. CDR1 is MNHEY, CDR2 SVGAGI, per germline. V trimming: 2 bases; J trimming: 2 bases; junction bases outside the gene matches: 5. The CDR3 loop spans 15 amino acids. The DNA for the CDR3 is TGTGCCAGCAGTTACCTTCTAGCGGGCGCCTACGAGCAGTACTTC. Its protein product is CASSYLLAGAYEQYF.

This clonotype came up many times. The chain recombines TRBV4-1 with TRBJ1-2; D ambiguous. CDR1 MGHRA and CDR2 YSYEKL come from the germline V gene. CDR3 size: 13 residues. V dropped 10 bases and J dropped 4 bases, with 16 bases sitting between them. The CDR3 DNA is TGCGCCACCTTATCGTCGTCGGGCTATGGCTACACCTTC. It translates to CATLSSSGYGYTF.

This clonotype was detected a few times. The chain links TRBV27 to TRBJ2-1, with 8 bases aligning to TRBD2. The CDR3 consists of 15 residues. V dropped 3 bases and J dropped 0; count of bases not matched to a gene: 1. Germline V gene lookup returns CDR1 MNHEY and CDR2 SMNVEV (reference sequence). This CDR3 reads CASSFGTSSYNEQFF. The CDR3 DNA reads TGTGCCAGCAGTTTCGGGACTAGCTCCTACAATGAGCAGTTCTTC.

This clonotype was seen only a few times. The gene calls are TRBV29-1 and TRBJ2-1; D not certain. Germline CDR1 is SQVTM and CDR2 is ANQGSEA. V lost 0 bases, J lost 5 bases, and 17 bases lay in between. The CDR3 loop spans 16 amino acids. CDR3 nucleotides: TGCAGCGTTGAAGATGCTAGACATGAGGTTAACAATGAGCAGTTCTTC. It codes for CSVEDARHEVNNEQFF.

The chain carries TRBV4-2 and TRBJ2-3; TRBD2 matches 11 bases. The CDR3 length is 20 residues. Germline CDR1 LGHNA, CDR2 YNFKEQ. Trimming at V came to 1 base and at J to 0 bases, leaving 12 bases not matched to a gene. The CDR3 sequence is CASSQAGSLAGGRSTDTQYF. The CDR3 nucleotides are TGTGCCAGCAGCCAAGCCGGTTCCCTAGCGGGGGGCCGAAGCACAGATACGCAGTATTTT.

The chain recombines TRBV12-3 or TRBV12-4 with TRBJ1-1; D is perhaps TRBD1 (5 bases). The CDR3 sequence is 14 residues long. The V end was cut by 5 bases, the J end by 5 bases, with 15 bases between. CDR3 nucleotide sequence: TGTGCCAGCAGTCCAGGGTTGGGGACTACTGAAGCTTTCTTT. It translates to CASSPGLGTTEAFF.

The V gene is TRBV9, the J gene TRBJ2-6; 7 nucleotides match TRBD1. Germline lookup yields CDR1 SGDLS and CDR2 YYNGEE. This CDR3 has 16 residues. J gave up 0 bases and V 0 bases, and 0 bases lay outside the gene matches. The CDR3: CASSVGDSSGANVLTF. The CDR3 nucleotides read TGTGCCAGCAGCGTAGGGGACAGCTCTGGGGCCAACGTCCTGACTTTC.

Ten or more counts support this clonotype. The chain uses TRBV11-3 and TRBJ2-1; D unclear. Germline CDR1 and CDR2: SGHNT and YENEEA. This CDR3 has 14 amino acids. Trimming shortened V by 4 bases and J by 9 bases, and 16 bases separated the two germline ends. CDR3 sequence reads: CASSSWTLGAEQFF. As DNA, the CDR3 is TGTGCCAGCAGCTCCTGGACCCTCGGTGCTGAGCAGTTCTTC.

The rearrangement links TRBV5-6 to TRBJ1-1; tentative D call: TRBD1 (6 bases). V dropped 6 bases and J dropped 3 bases, with 21 bases sitting between them. The CDR3 has 16 residues. The germline gives CDR1 SGHDT, CDR2 YYEEEE. The DNA for the CDR3 is TGTGCCAGCACTCCAGGGACATCCCTAAAGGACACTGAAGCTTTCTTT. Translating it yields CASTPGTSLKDTEAFF.

This clonotype occurred many times. The chain employs TRBV6-6 and TRBJ1-1; no clear D. Germline V lookup: CDR1 MNHNY, CDR2 SVGAGI (reference sequence). V lost 5 bases and J 11 bases, leaving 15 bases between the germline ends. The CDR3 totals 12 residues. The CDR3: CASSPATYVAFF. The CDR3 nucleotides read TGTGCCAGCAGTCCGGCAACCTACGTGGCTTTCTTT.

CDR3 in amino acids: CASSSGTPKVSFGYTF. The DNA of the CDR3 is TGTGCCAGCAGTTCTGGGACACCTAAAGTTTCATTTGGCTACACCTTC. This chain links TRBV27 with TRBJ1-2; maybe TRBD1 (6 bases). V was clipped by 4 bases and J by 7 bases, with 22 bases between them. The CDR3 extends over 16 amino acids. Germline values: CDR1 MNHEY, CDR2 SMNVEV (reference sequence).

V is TRBV19 and J is TRBJ1-1, with D maybe TRBD1 (5 bases). The V end was cut by 3 bases, the J end by 1 base, with 15 bases between. Germline V gene data show CDR1 as LNHDA and CDR2 as SQIVND (reference sequence). The CDR3 spans 16 residues. The CDR3 reads CASSMLPGTRNTEAFF. The CDR3 bases are TGTGCCAGTAGTATGCTTCCCGGGACCAGGAACACTGAAGCTTTCTTT.

This clonotype showed up many times. The CDR3 DNA reads as TGTGCCAGCAGCTCTCGACAGGGAGGGAGAGCTTTTGGGCAGTTCTTC. This translates into CASSSRQGGRAFGQFF. V usage is TRBV7-9 and J usage is TRBJ2-1; perhaps D is TRBD1 or TRBD2 (7 bases each). The CDR3 contains 16 residues. V dropped 4 bases and J dropped 12 bases, with 25 bases sitting between them. Germline CDR1 and CDR2: SEHNR and FQNEAQ (reference sequence).

This clonotype was detected many times. The chain joins TRBV19 to TRBJ2-7; no clear D. The CDR3 sequence is 14 residues long. Trimming took 3 bases from V and 2 from J, leaving 11 bases between them. Germline V gives CDR1 LNHDA, CDR2 SQIVND (reference sequence). The CDR3 coding sequence is TGTGCCAGTAGTATCAATGACGGAGCCTACGAGCAGTACTTC. Its translation: CASSINDGAYEQYF.

This clonotype showed up many times. The chain combines TRBV28 with TRBJ1-6; the D gene is possibly TRBD1 (5 bases). V was clipped by 5 bases and J by 9 bases, with 17 bases between them. The CDR3 runs 15 residues. Germline CDR1 and CDR2: MDHEN and SYDVKM. In DNA form, the CDR3 reads TGTGCCAGCAGTCGACAGCGTCCGGCGGGTTCACCCCTCCACTTT. Translated: CASSRQRPAGSPLHF.

This clonotype showed up many times. J is TRBJ1-1 and V is TRBV29-1, with D perhaps TRBD1 (5 bases). Between the trimmed V and J ends, which lost 8 bases and 1 base, there was a span of 8 bases. This CDR3 comprises 11 residues. Germline CDR1 and CDR2: SQVTM and ANQGSEA. For the CDR3, the DNA is TGCAGCTATGGGGGGAACACTGAAGCTTTCTTT. Residues: CSYGGNTEAFF.

This clonotype was seen more than once but under ten times. The chain combines TRBV28 with TRBJ1-1, with TRBD1 as a possible D gene (6 bases). Germline-derived CDR1 and CDR2 are MDHEN and SYDVKM. V lost 5 bases to trimming and J lost 1 base, with 14 bases between them. The CDR3 loop spans 15 amino acids. The CDR3 here is CASSGGGLSNTEAFF. The CDR3 bases are TGTGCCAGCAGTGGAGGGGGTCTGTCGAACACTGAAGCTTTCTTT.

This clonotype has just a few counts. Here the CDR3 reads CASSFFAGITDTQYF. The CDR3, as DNA: TGTGCCAGCAGTTTCTTTGCGGGGATCACAGATACGCAGTATTTT. The chain recombines TRBV12-3 or TRBV12-4 with TRBJ2-3; D may be TRBD2 (6 bases). V lost 3 bases, J lost 2 bases, and 12 bases lay in between. The CDR3 is 15 residues long.

This clonotype has at least ten counts. The chain uses TRBV18 and TRBJ1-1; D gene ambiguous. The CDR3 length is 15 residues. Germline V gives CDR1 KGHSH, CDR2 LQKENI. Trimming removed 3 bases from V and 1 base from J, with 12 bases in between. The CDR3 coding sequence is TGTGCCAGCTCACCCGTGGACGGAGAGAACACTGAAGCTTTCTTT. Amino acid sequence: CASSPVDGENTEAFF.

This clonotype was seen repeatedly, ten times or more. V and J are TRBV6-2 or TRBV6-3 and TRBJ2-3; 7 positions agree with TRBD2. Germline V lookup: CDR1 MNHEY, CDR2 SVGEGT. V was clipped by 0 bases and J by 5 bases; unmatched bases: 8. There are 16 residues in the CDR3. The CDR3 region has the DNA TGTGCCAGCAGTTACTCGACGGCCGGGGGGATAGATACGCAGTATTTT. Its translation is CASSYSTAGGIDTQYF.

V usage is TRBV9 and J usage is TRBJ2-3; 8 bases match TRBD2. Unmatched junction bases numbered 4, after V lost 4 bases and J lost 0 bases. The CDR3 length is 15 residues. Germline V lookup: CDR1 SGDLS, CDR2 YYNGEE. The CDR3 DNA sequence: TGTGCCAGCAGCATCGGACTAGCTAGCACAGATACGCAGTATTTT. It encodes CASSIGLASTDTQYF.

This clonotype was seen a handful of times. The rearrangement joins TRBV28 to TRBJ1-4; possibly TRBD1 for D (5 bases). This CDR3 has 14 amino acids. Germline V CDR1 and CDR2: MDHEN, SYDVKM. The V end was cut by 5 bases, the J end by 4 bases, with 11 bases between. The CDR3 sequence is CASSPPGVNEKLFF. CDR3 in DNA: TGTGCCAGCAGTCCTCCGGGGGTTAATGAAAAACTGTTTTTT.

This clonotype was counted between two and nine times. The rearrangement joins TRBV3-1 to TRBJ2-7, with 10 bases lining up with TRBD1. The junction had 9 bases not matched to a gene; V was cut back by 4 bases and J by 6 bases. CDR1 is LGHDT, CDR2 YNNKEL, per germline (reference sequence). This CDR3 region has 15 residues. In DNA form, the CDR3 reads TGTGCCAGCAGCCCGCTGGGACAGGGGTTCCGCGAGCAGTACTTC. Translated: CASSPLGQGFREQYF.